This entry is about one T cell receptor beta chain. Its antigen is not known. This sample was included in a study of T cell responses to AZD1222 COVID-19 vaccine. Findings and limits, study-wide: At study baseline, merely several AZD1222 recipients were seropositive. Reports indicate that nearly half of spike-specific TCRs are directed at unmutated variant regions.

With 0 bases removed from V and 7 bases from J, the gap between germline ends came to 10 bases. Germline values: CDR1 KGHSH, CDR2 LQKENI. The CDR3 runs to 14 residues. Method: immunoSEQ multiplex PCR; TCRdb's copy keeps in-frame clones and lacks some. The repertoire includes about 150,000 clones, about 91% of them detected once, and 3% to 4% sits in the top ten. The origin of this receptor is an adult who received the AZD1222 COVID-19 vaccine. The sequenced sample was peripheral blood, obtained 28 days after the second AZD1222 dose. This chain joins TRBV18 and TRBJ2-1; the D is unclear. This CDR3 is CASSPPVDLNEQFF. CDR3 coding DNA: TGTGCCAGCTCACCACCCGTCGATTTGAATGAGCAGTTCTTC.